This is a list of T cell receptor beta chains from one sample in a study of cytomegalovirus exposure and HLA in healthy donors. Assay used: immunoSEQ multiplex PCR; TCRdb lists only in-frame clones, some missing. The sample has 200,000 or so clones, more than 75% seen once. Sequenced input: PBMCs. These receptors were collected from a male donor in good health and CMV-seropositive. Each CDR3 is given with its conserved first and last residue. A D gene is named only where the DNA matches it firmly. Rows give clone size only sometimes, using once, few, many, or a class for an expanded clone.

size	D	V	J	DNA	CDR3
-	-	TRBV27	TRBJ1-5	TGTGCCAGCAGTTCGTACAGGGTGAGCAATCAGCCCCAGCATTTT	CASSSYRVSNQPQHF
-	TRBD2	TRBV7-6	TRBJ2-3	TGTGCCAGCAGCTCTAGCGGAGATACGCAGTATTTT	CASSSSGDTQYF
-	TRBD1	TRBV19	TRBJ1-2	TGTGCCAGTAGCGGGGGACAGGGAAACTATGGCTACACCTTC	CASSGGQGNYGYTF
-	-	TRBV7-3	TRBJ2-3	TGTGCCAGCAGCCCCCTTGCGGGAAGCACAGATACGCAGTATTTT	CASSPLAGSTDTQYF
-	-	TRBV6-9	TRBJ2-7	TGTGCCGGAAACACAGGGTACTCCTACGAGCAGTACTTC	CAGNTGYSYEQYF
-	TRBD1	TRBV18	TRBJ1-5	TGTGCCAGCTCACCACAAGGGGGCGCGGGCAATCAGCCCCAGCATTTT	CASSPQGGAGNQPQHF
-	TRBD1	TRBV7-2	TRBJ1-4	TGTGCCAGCAGCCCCCCCCGGGGACAGGGGGCCATGGGTGAAAAACTGTTTTTT	CASSPPRGQGAMGEKLFF
-	TRBD2	TRBV10-2	TRBJ2-2	TGCGCCAGCGGACTAGCGGGATACGCCGGGGAGCTGTTTTTT	CASGLAGYAGELFF
few	TRBD1	TRBV29-1	TRBJ2-7	TGCAGCGTTTCCGGGACAGGGGGTTTCTACGAGCAGTACTTC	CSVSGTGGFYEQYF
-	-	TRBV19	TRBJ2-5	TGTGCCAGTAGCGGGGAGACAGACCCAGGGGCCCAGTACTTC	CASSGETDPGAQYF
-	-	TRBV7-2	TRBJ1-1	TGTGCCACCTCTTCTTGGGGGGGGTCGGAAGCTTTCTTT	CATSSWGGSEAFF
-	-	TRBV18	TRBJ2-2	TGTGCCAGCTCACCGTCTAACAGGGTAAACACCGGGGAGCTGTTTTTT	CASSPSNRVNTGELFF
few	TRBD1	TRBV27	TRBJ1-2	TGTGCCAGCAGTTTGCCGGGGACAGGGGATGCTGGCTACACCTTC	CASSLPGTGDAGYTF
-	TRBD2	TRBV11-1	TRBJ2-1	TGTGCCAGCAGCTTCAAAACTAGCGGGGGCGAGCAGTTCTTC	CASSFKTSGGEQFF